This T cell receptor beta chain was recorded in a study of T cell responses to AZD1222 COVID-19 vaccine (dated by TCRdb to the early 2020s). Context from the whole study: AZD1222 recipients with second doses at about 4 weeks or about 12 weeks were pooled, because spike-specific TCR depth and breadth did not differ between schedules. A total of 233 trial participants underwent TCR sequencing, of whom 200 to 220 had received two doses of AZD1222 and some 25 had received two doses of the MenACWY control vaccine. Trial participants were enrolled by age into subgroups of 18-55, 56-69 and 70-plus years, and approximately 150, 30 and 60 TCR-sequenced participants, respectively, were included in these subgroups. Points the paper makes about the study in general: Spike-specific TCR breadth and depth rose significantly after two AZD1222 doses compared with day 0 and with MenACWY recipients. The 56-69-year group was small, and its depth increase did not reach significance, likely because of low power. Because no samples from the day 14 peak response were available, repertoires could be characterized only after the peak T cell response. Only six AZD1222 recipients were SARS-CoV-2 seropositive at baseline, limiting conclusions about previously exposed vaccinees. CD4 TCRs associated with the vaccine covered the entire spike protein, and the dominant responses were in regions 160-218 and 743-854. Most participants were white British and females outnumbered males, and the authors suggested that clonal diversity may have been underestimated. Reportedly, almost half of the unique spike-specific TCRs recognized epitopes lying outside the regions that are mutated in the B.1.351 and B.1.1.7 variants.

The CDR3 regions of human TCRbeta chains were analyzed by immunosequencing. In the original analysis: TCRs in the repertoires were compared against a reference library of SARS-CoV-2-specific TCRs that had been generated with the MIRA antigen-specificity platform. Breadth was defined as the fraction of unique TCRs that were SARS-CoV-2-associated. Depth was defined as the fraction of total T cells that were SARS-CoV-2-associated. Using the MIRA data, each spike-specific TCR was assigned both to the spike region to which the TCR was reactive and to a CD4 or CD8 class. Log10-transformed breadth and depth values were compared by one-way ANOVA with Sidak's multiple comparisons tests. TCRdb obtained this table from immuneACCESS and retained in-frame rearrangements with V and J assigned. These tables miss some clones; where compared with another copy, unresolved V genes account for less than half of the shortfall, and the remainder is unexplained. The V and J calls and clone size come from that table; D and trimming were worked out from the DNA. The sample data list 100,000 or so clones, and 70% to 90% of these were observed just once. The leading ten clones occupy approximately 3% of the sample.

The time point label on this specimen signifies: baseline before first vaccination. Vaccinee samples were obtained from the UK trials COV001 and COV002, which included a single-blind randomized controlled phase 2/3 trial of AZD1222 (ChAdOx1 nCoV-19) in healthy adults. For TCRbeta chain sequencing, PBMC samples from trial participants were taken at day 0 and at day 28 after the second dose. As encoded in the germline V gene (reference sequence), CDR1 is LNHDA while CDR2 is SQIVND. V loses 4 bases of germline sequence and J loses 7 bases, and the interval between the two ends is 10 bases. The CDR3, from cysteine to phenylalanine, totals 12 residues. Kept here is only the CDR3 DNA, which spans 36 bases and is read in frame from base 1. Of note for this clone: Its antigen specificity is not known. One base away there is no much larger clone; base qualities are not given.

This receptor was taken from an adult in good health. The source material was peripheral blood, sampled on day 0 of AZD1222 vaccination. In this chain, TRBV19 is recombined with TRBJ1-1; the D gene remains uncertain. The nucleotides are TGTGCCAGTAGTACATATGGCCGTGAAGCTTTCTTT. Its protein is CASSTYGREAFF. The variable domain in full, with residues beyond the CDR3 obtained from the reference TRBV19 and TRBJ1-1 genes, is DGGITQSPKYLFRKEGQNVTLSCEQNLNHDAMYWYRQDPGQGLRLIYYSQIVNDFQKGDIAEGYSVSREKKESFPLTVTSAQKNPTAFYLCASSTYGREAFFGQGTRLTVV.